Described below is a single T cell receptor beta chain sequence and its context. The assay was immunoSEQ multiplex PCR, and TCRdb's table has in-frame clones only and misses some. Altogether more than 55,000 clones are present, about 82% being singletons, with the ten largest covering less than 3.5%. The data stem from a study of PD-L1 blockade in urothelial cancer. Looking at the study overall: Per blood sample, T cells had a median of roughly 140,000.

Pretreatment and on-treatment blood mononuclear cell samples were taken, totaling between 1 and 8 time points per patient. The CDR3 runs 15 residues. Germline CDR1 is SGHKS and CDR2 is YYEKEE (reference sequence). V was cut by 0 bases and J by 1 base, with 10 bases left in between. The sequence derives from a middle-aged man with urothelial cancer. V usage is TRBV5-5 and J usage is TRBJ1-1, with a possible D match to TRBD1 (5 bases). The material sequenced was PBMCs, taken around atezolizumab (anti-PD-L1) treatment. CDR3 sequence reads: CASSLVRGGNTEAFF. The CDR3, as DNA: TGTGCCAGCAGCTTGGTGAGGGGAGGGAACACTGAAGCTTTCTTT.